One and the same sample provided the 32 T cell receptor beta chains below, sequenced in a study of metastatic and nonmetastatic thyroid tumors. TCRdb re-called the PCR reads through MiXCR. The repertoire holds approximately 17,000 clones, with under 30% as singletons. None of the patients had undergone any treatment ahead of thyroid surgery. The sequenced sample consisted of blood. The receptor source for this set is a male donor with papillary thyroid cancer or a benign thyroid nodule (not recorded which). Some clones in this sample may be carry-over from other donors' samples.

This clone has ten or more counts. CDR3 residues: CANTGGINTEAFF. As DNA, the CDR3 is TGTGCCAACACGGGGGGAATCAACACTGAAGCTTTCTTT. The rearrangement uses TRBV2 and TRBJ1-1; D is perhaps TRBD1 (5 bases). CDR3 length equals 13 residues. Looked up from germline, CDR1 is SNHLY and CDR2 is FYNNEI. The germline V and J ends were trimmed by 10 bases and 2 bases, with 14 bases remaining between them. Supplemented by reference TRBV2 and TRBJ1-1, the full variable domain reads EPEVTQTPSHQVTQMGQEVILRCVPISNHLYFYWYRQILGQKVEFLVSFYNNEISEKSEIFDDQFSVERPDGSNFTLKIRSTKLEDSAMYFCANTGGINTEAFFGQGTRLTVV.

Note on this clone: Compared with germline, one end of the junction differs, possibly owing to a read error. The rearrangement joins TRBV7-7 to TRBJ2-5; D possibly matches TRBD1 or TRBD2 (6 bases each). The CDR3 totals 16 residues. Germline V gene data show CDR1 as SSHAT and CDR2 as FNYEAQ (reference sequence). The CDR3 DNA follows: TGTGCTAGCAGCTCCGGGACATGGTGCGCGGGGGAGACCCAGTACTTC. It translates to CASSSGTWCAGETQYF.

The rearrangement uses TRBV11-2 and TRBJ2-3, with 8 positions matching TRBD1. The germline CDR1 and CDR2 sequences are SGHAT and FQNNGV. V lost 5 bases to trimming and J lost 0 bases; unmatched junction nucleotides: 10. The CDR3 extends over 17 amino acids. The DNA for the CDR3 is TGTGCCAGCAGCCCCGCCCCGGGACAGGCTAGCACAGATACGCAGTATTTT. Translating it yields CASSPAPGQASTDTQYF.

The rearrangement joins TRBV30 to TRBJ2-3; TRBD2 aligns across 11 bases. The ends lost 2 bases at V and 4 bases at J; junction bases unmatched: 11. This CDR3 is 17 amino acids long. Germline V gene data show CDR1 as GTSNPN and CDR2 as SVGIG (reference sequence). The CDR3 sequence is CAWSPGVAGGRADTQYF. The DNA for the CDR3 is TGTGCCTGGAGTCCCGGGGTAGCGGGAGGGCGTGCAGATACGCAGTATTTT.

The table lists this clone with many counts. This chain links TRBV24-1 with TRBJ2-1; D may be TRBD2 (5 bases). V shed 4 bases and J shed 7 bases, with 10 bases lying between them. The CDR3 is 13 amino acids. Germline V CDR1 and CDR2: KGHDR, SFDVKD. CDR3 nucleotide sequence: TGTGCCACCAGTGAAGTAGCGAGGAATGAGCAGTTCTTC. This sequence encodes CATSEVARNEQFF.

The table lists this clone with many counts. V usage is TRBV30 and J usage is TRBJ2-1; D uncertain. V dropped 4 bases and J dropped 3 bases, with 10 bases sitting between them. Germline lookup yields CDR1 GTSNPN and CDR2 SVGIG (reference sequence). This CDR3 has 13 amino acids. Written as DNA, the CDR3 is TGTGCCTGGATGCCCCCAGGCTACAATGAGCAGTTCTTC. Translating it yields CAWMPPGYNEQFF.

This clone showed up many times. The chain employs TRBV6-1 and TRBJ2-7; 11 positions match TRBD2. This CDR3 has 16 amino acids. Unmatched junction bases numbered 12, after V lost 5 bases and J lost 6 bases. In germline, CDR1 is MNHNS, CDR2 SASEGT. CDR3 coding DNA: TGTGCCAGCAGTACTCCGACTAGCGGGAAGAGGAGCGAGCAGTACTTC. It translates to CASSTPTSGKRSEQYF.

CDR3 coding DNA: TGTGCCTGGGGGACAGATTCACCCCTCCACTTT. Residues: CAWGTDSPLHF. The chain uses TRBV7-8 and TRBJ1-6; 7 bases are a match to TRBD1. Germline lookup yields CDR1 SGHVS and CDR2 FQNEAQ. The junction had 3 bases not matched to a gene; V was cut back by 11 bases and J by 8 bases. The CDR3 spans 11 residues.

This clone was picked up a small number of times. V usage is TRBV6-4 and J usage is TRBJ2-3; 12 positions match TRBD2. The CDR3 is 14 residues long. V shed 4 bases and J 4 bases; nucleotides not matched to a gene: 0. Germline V gene data show CDR1 as MRHNA and CDR2 as SNTAGT. The CDR3 spells CASSASGGADTQYF. CDR3 in DNA: TGTGCCAGCAGTGCTAGCGGGGGGGCAGATACGCAGTATTTT.

A remark on this clone: It is likely a read error, because the conserved phenylalanine at the end of the CDR3 is missing. The chain joins TRBV5-4 to TRBJ2-3; D perhaps matches TRBD2 (6 bases). Trimming pared 4 bases from V and 5 bases from J, leaving 17 bases between. The CDR3 loop spans 15 amino acids. Germline CDR1 reads SGHNT; CDR2 reads YYREEE (reference sequence). CDR3 sequence: CASSVGGPLGDTQYS. The CDR3 DNA is TGTGCCAGCAGCGTGGGGGGACCCCTCGGAGATACGCAGTATTCT.

This clone has at least ten counts. The chain has TRBV28 and TRBJ2-3; 8 nucleotides align to TRBD2. The CDR3 length is 13 residues. The V and J ends lost 5 bases and 5 bases, in that order; junction bases with no gene match: 3. Germline CDR1 reads MDHEN; CDR2 reads SYDVKM. This chain's CDR3 is CASSLLAGDTQYF. In DNA form, the CDR3 reads TGTGCCAGCAGTCTCCTAGCGGGAGATACGCAGTATTTT.

By share, this clone ranks as medium-sized. The chain links TRBV28 to TRBJ1-2; the match to TRBD1 covers 10 bases. Per germline, CDR1 MDHEN and CDR2 SYDVKM. There are 14 residues in the CDR3. The V gene end was trimmed by 2 bases and the J gene end by 7 bases; junction bases not matched to a gene: 4. CDR3 amino acids: CASSLRGQGSGYTF. The CDR3 DNA reads TGTGCCAGCAGTTTAAGGGGACAGGGGTCTGGCTACACCTTC.

This chain links TRBV30 with TRBJ2-7, with TRBD2 matching 7 bases. The J segment lost 4 bases and the V segment lost 4 bases, leaving 7 bases of the junction unmatched. The CDR3 is 13 residues long. Germline loops: CDR1 GTSNPN, CDR2 SVGIG (reference sequence). The CDR3 here is CAWIALASYEQYF. The CDR3 DNA follows: TGTGCCTGGATTGCACTAGCGTCATACGAGCAGTACTTC.

There are many counts of this clone. This chain uses TRBV2 with TRBJ1-1, with no clear D. Germline CDR1 SNHLY, CDR2 FYNNEI. V dropped 3 bases and J dropped 2 bases, with 10 bases sitting between them. The CDR3 covers 14 residues. This chain's CDR3 is CASSERWVNTEAFF. The CDR3 coding sequence is TGTGCCAGCAGTGAGAGGTGGGTTAACACTGAAGCTTTCTTT.

This clone occurred a few times. The chain has TRBV6-2 or TRBV6-3 and TRBJ1-6; the D is unclear. Germline assignment: CDR1 MNHEY and CDR2 SVGEGT. This CDR3 has 13 residues. With 7 bases removed from V and 9 bases from J, the gap between germline ends came to 13 bases. CDR3 sequence reads: CASTLRGSSPLHF. The CDR3 nucleotides read TGTGCCAGCACCCTACGGGGAAGTTCACCCCTCCACTTT.

CDR3 sequence: CSARDDFQGYTEAFF. The CDR3 coding sequence is TGCAGTGCTAGAGACGACTTCCAGGGTTACACTGAAGCTTTCTTT. The V call is TRBV20-1, the J call TRBJ1-1, with D possibly TRBD1 on 5 matching bases. The length of the CDR3 is 15 residues. V was shortened by 0 bases and J by 3 bases, with 14 bases between the two germline ends. Germline assignment: CDR1 DFQATT and CDR2 SNEGSKA (reference sequence).

This clone came up many times. The chain combines TRBV11-2 with TRBJ2-3, with D unclear. Germline assignment: CDR1 SGHAT and CDR2 FQNNGV. The CDR3 extends over 15 amino acids. V gave up 1 base and J gave up 2 bases, with 10 bases separating them. The CDR3 loop is CASSLVGLPTDTQYF. CDR3 sequence (DNA): TGTGCCAGCAGCTTAGTCGGCCTACCCACAGATACGCAGTATTTT.

The chain joins TRBV9 to TRBJ2-7; 7 nucleotides line up with TRBD2. The junction had 0 bases not matched to a gene; V was cut back by 3 bases and J by 0 bases. Germline assignment: CDR1 SGDLS and CDR2 YYNGEE. This CDR3 region has 13 residues. The CDR3 is CASSGTSSYEQYF. The CDR3 DNA is TGTGCCAGCAGCGGGACTAGCTCCTACGAGCAGTACTTC. Filled out from reference TRBV9 and TRBJ2-7, the complete variable domain reads DSGVTQTPKHLITATGQRVTLRCSPRSGDLSVYWYQQSLDQGLQFLIQYYNGEERAKGNILERFSAQQFPDLHSELNLSSLELGDSALYFCASSGTSSYEQYFGPGTRLTVT.

The table lists this clone with a few counts. This chain uses TRBV10-2 with TRBJ2-7, with 8 nucleotides matching TRBD1. CDR3 size: 15 residues. V dropped 4 bases and J dropped 0; count of bases not matched to a gene: 5. The V gene's germline CDR1 is WSHSY and CDR2 SAAADI. This CDR3 is CASSGDRGLSYEQYF. The CDR3 DNA reads as TGCGCCAGCAGTGGAGACAGGGGCCTCTCCTACGAGCAGTACTTC.

This clone was seen a few times. The rearrangement links TRBV6-2 or TRBV6-3 to TRBJ1-4; no definite D call. The length of the CDR3 is 15 residues. The V gene lost 0 bases and the J gene lost 2 bases, with 7 bases spanning the gap. Germline V CDR1 and CDR2: MNHEY, SVGEGT. The CDR3 protein is CASSYSSGTNEKLFF. CDR3 coding DNA: TGTGCCAGCAGTTACTCTTCGGGGACTAATGAAAAACTGTTTTTT.

The chain combines TRBV2 with TRBJ2-7; D is ambiguous. The length of the CDR3 is 15 residues. Germline V gene lookup returns CDR1 SNHLY and CDR2 FYNNEI. Trimming took off 2 bases at V and 3 bases at J, with 14 bases between the two ends. CDR3 sequence (DNA): TGTGCCAGCAGTGAATTGGTCTATGCAGTCTACGAGCAGTACGTC. Its protein is CASSELVYAVYEQYV.

This clone was seen at least ten times. The rearrangement joins TRBV18 to TRBJ1-1; 10 positions match TRBD1. The CDR3 loop spans 14 amino acids. V gave up 4 bases and J gave up 6 bases; unmatched junction bases: 5. Germline V lookup: CDR1 KGHSH, CDR2 LQKENI. The CDR3 coding sequence is TGTGCCAGCTCACTACGACAGGGGGCATCTGAAGCTTTCTTT. It yields the protein CASSLRQGASEAFF.

This clone was found many times. The gene calls are TRBV7-9 and TRBJ2-1, with 12 bases identical to TRBD2. Germline-derived CDR1 and CDR2 are SEHNR and FQNEAQ (reference sequence). The CDR3 runs to 17 residues. V dropped 6 bases and J dropped 0; count of bases not matched to a gene: 6. The CDR3 DNA reads as TGTGCCAGCAGGCCAACTAGCGGGGGGTACTCCTACAATGAGCAGTTCTTC. It is translated as CASRPTSGGYSYNEQFF.

The genes are TRBV6-1 and TRBJ2-7; 9 bases are a match to TRBD2. This CDR3 is built from 15 residues. The germline CDR1 and CDR2 sequences are MNHNS and SASEGT. J gave up 4 bases and V 3 bases, and 7 bases lay outside the gene matches. Here the CDR3 reads CASSDLAGVPYEQYF. The CDR3 DNA sequence: TGTGCCAGCAGTGATTTAGCGGGAGTACCATACGAGCAGTACTTC.

Ten or more counts support this clone. The chain joins TRBV9 to TRBJ2-1; 8 nucleotides match TRBD2. This CDR3 spans 15 amino acids. J lost 7 bases, V lost 4 bases, and 10 bases had no gene match. Germline-derived CDR1 and CDR2 are SGDLS and YYNGEE. The CDR3 protein is CASSPSGGFWNEQFF. The CDR3 nucleotides read TGTGCCAGCAGCCCGAGCGGGGGATTTTGGAATGAGCAGTTCTTC. Drawing the rest from reference TRBV9 and TRBJ2-1, the complete variable domain is DSGVTQTPKHLITATGQRVTLRCSPRSGDLSVYWYQQSLDQGLQFLIQYYNGEERAKGNILERFSAQQFPDLHSELNLSSLELGDSALYFCASSPSGGFWNEQFFGPGTRLTVL.

The rearrangement links TRBV11-3 to TRBJ2-7; the match to TRBD2 covers 9 bases. There are 15 residues in the CDR3. CDR1 is SGHNT and CDR2 is YENEEA in the germline V gene. Germline trimming cut 3 bases from V and 4 bases from J; bases unmatched to any gene: 7. The CDR3 here is CASSFSRLAVYEQYF. CDR3 DNA sequence: TGTGCCAGCAGCTTTTCGAGACTAGCGGTATACGAGCAGTACTTC.

In its sample, this clone was seen many times. V and J are TRBV3-1 and TRBJ2-5, with no clear D. Trimming left V 1 base short and J 1 base short, with 16 bases between. CDR1 and CDR2 from the germline V gene are LGHDT and YNNKEL (reference sequence). The CDR3 has 17 residues. CDR3 DNA: TGTGCCAGCAGCCAAGTCATAACAGCAAATGTCCAAGAGACCCAGTACTTC. This gives the protein CASSQVITANVQETQYF.

The sample holds a few counts of this clone. V and J are TRBV10-3 and TRBJ2-7; possible D gene TRBD1, 6 bases. Looked up from germline, CDR1 is ENHRY and CDR2 is SYGVKD. V was trimmed by 11 bases and J by 6 bases, leaving 26 bases between them. The CDR3 consists of 15 residues. The CDR3 sequence: CAFSSGRGQRGEQYF. CDR3 coding DNA: TGTGCCTTCTCCTCTGGCAGGGGCCAAAGGGGCGAGCAGTACTTC.

This clone was observed many times. This sequence joins TRBV6-1 and TRBJ2-1, with 10 positions matching TRBD2. This CDR3 is 16 amino acids long. V shed 2 bases and J 6 bases; nucleotides not matched to a gene: 7. Per the germline V gene, CDR1 is MNHNS and CDR2 is SASEGT. CDR3 sequence (DNA): TGTGCCAGCAGTGAACAGGGGACTAGCGCAATCAATGAGCAGTTCTTC. Its protein is CASSEQGTSAINEQFF.

The genes are TRBV15 and TRBJ2-1, with 9 nucleotides matching TRBD2. V dropped 0 bases and J dropped 9; count of bases not matched to a gene: 12. The CDR3 is 17 amino acids. Germline CDR1 LNHNV, CDR2 YYDKDF (reference sequence). For the CDR3, the DNA is TGTGCCACCAGCAGAGAAGGCGGAGCGGGGGGACCGGCTGAGCAGTTCTTC. This sequence encodes CATSREGGAGGPAEQFF. Using reference TRBV15 and TRBJ2-1 for the parts outside the CDR3, the full variable domain is DAMVIQNPRYQVTQFGKPVTLSCSQTLNHNVMYWYQQKSSQAPKLLFHYYDKDFNNEADTPDNFQSRRPNTSFCFLDIRSPGLGDTAMYLCATSREGGAGGPAEQFFGPGTRLTVL.

In this sample, this clone turned up a few times. The CDR3: CASSLEISRDNEQFF. The DNA for the CDR3 is TGTGCCAGCAGCTTGGAAATTTCACGAGACAATGAGCAGTTCTTC. The chain recombines TRBV5-5 with TRBJ2-1; D is uncertain. The V end was cut by 0 bases, the J end by 5 bases, with 12 bases between. CDR3 length equals 15 residues. Germline V gene lookup returns CDR1 SGHKS and CDR2 YYEKEE (reference sequence).

Relative to its sample, this clone is medium-sized. The rearrangement uses TRBV12-3 or TRBV12-4 and TRBJ2-7; either TRBD1 or TRBD2 may fit D (5 bases each). CDR3 length equals 14 residues. V dropped 7 bases and J dropped 0 bases, with 13 bases sitting between them. The CDR3 DNA sequence: TGTGCCAGCACCAACAGGAGGAGCTCCTACGAGCAGTACTTC. It translates to CASTNRRSSYEQYF.